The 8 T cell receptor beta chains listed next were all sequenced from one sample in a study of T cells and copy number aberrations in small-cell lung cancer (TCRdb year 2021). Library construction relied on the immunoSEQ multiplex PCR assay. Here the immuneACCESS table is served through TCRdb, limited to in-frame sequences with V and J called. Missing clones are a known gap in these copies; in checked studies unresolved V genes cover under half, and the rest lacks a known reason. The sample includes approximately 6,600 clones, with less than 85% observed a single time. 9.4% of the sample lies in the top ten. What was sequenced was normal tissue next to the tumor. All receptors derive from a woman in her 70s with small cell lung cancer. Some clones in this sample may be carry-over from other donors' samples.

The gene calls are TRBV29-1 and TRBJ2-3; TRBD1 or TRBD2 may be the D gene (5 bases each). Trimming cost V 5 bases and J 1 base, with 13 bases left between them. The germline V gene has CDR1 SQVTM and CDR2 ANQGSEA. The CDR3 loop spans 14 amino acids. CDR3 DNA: TGCAGCGTTCGCCGGGACCCTGGCACAGATACGCAGTATTTT. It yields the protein CSVRRDPGTDTQYF.

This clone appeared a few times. The CDR3 nucleotides are TGTGCCAGCAGCTTAGTCGGTGAGACCCAGTACTTC. Its protein product is CASSLVGETQYF. The rearrangement links TRBV7-9 to TRBJ2-5; D unresolved. The CDR3 has 12 residues. CDR1 is SEHNR, CDR2 FQNEAQ, per germline (reference sequence). V was shortened by 1 base and J by 5 bases, with 5 bases between the two germline ends.

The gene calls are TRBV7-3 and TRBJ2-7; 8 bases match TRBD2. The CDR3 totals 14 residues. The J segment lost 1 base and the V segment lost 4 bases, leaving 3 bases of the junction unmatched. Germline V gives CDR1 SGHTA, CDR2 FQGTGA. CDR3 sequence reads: CASSWASGSYEQYF. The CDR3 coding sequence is TGTGCCAGCAGCTGGGCTAGCGGGTCCTACGAGCAGTACTTC.

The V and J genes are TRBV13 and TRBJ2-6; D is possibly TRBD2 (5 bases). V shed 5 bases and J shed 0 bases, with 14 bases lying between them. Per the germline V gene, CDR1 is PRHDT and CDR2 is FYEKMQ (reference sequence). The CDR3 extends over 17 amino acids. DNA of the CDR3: TGTGCCAGCAGCGAAAGCGGACGGCGCTCTGGGGCCAACGTCCTGACTTTC. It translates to CASSESGRRSGANVLTF.

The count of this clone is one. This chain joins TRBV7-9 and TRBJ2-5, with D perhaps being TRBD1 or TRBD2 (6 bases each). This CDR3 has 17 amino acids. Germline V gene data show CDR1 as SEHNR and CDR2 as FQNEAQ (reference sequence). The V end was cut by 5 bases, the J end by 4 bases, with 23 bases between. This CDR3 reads CASSTLGGINAGETQYF. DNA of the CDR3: TGTGCCAGCAGCACCCTAGGGGGGATTAACGCGGGAGAGACCCAGTACTTC.

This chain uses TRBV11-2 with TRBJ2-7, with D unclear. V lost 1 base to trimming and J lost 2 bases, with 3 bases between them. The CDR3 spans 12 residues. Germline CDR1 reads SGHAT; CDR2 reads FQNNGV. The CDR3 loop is CASSLGAYEQYF. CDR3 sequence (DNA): TGTGCCAGCAGCTTAGGGGCCTACGAGCAGTACTTC.

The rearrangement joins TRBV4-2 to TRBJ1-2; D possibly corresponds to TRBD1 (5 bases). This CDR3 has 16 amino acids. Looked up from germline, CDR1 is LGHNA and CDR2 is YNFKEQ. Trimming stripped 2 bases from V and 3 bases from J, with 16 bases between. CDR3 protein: CASSQKAGAGDYGYTF. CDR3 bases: TGTGCCAGCAGCCAAAAAGCCGGGGCTGGGGACTATGGCTACACCTTC.

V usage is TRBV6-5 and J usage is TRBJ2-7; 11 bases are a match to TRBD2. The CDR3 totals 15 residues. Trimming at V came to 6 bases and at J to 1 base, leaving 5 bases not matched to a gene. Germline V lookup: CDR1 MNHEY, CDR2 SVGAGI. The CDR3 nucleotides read TGTGCCAGCAGCCCCGGACTAGCGGGTTCCTACGAGCAGTACTTC. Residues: CASSPGLAGSYEQYF.